This T cell receptor beta chain was identified in a study of Ad26.COV2.S vaccination and SARS-CoV-2 variants. Assay: immunoSEQ multiplex PCR; the TCRdb copy retains only in-frame clones and omits some. Found here are almost 400,000 clones, 75% to 90% of them singletons; the top ten hold around 2%. Trimming removed 7 bases at V and 2 bases at J, with 18 bases between. Germline V gene sequence: CDR1 MDHEN, CDR2 SYDVKM. This CDR3 contains 15 residues. Treatment described: 15 to 20 received Ad26.COV2.S at low or high dose, single or two shots; roughly 5 received placebo; per-sample allocation not given. Vaccine and placebo recipients were sampled on day 63 after the first injection.

Sequenced material: peripheral blood, taken in a trial of Ad26.COV2.S vaccine versus placebo. This clonotype was obtained from a person aged 18-65 years who received the Ad26.COV2.S COVID-19 vaccine or a placebo. The chain recombines TRBV28 with TRBJ2-7, with D tentatively TRBD2 (6 bases). The CDR3 loop reads CASTRRGLGTYEQYF. The CDR3 nucleotides are TGTGCCAGCACTCGTCGGGGGTTGGGAACCTACGAGCAGTACTTC. The complete variable domain, with remaining parts taken from reference TRBV28 and TRBJ2-7, reads DVKVTQSSRYLVKRTGEKVFLECVQDMDHENMFWYRQDPGLGLRLIYFSYDVKMKEKGDIPEGYSVSREKKERFSLILESASTNQTSMYLCASTRRGLGTYEQYFGPGTRLTVT.